A selection of T cell receptor beta chains follows, all from one sample in a study of cytomegalovirus exposure and HLA in healthy donors. The table came from immunoSEQ multiplex PCR; TCRdb's copy has only in-frame clones and leaves some out. The sample includes under 200,000 clones. What was sequenced was PBMCs. The source is a woman under 30 in good health and CMV-seropositive. The CDR3 runs from the conserved cysteine through the conserved F or W.

V,J,CDR3
TRBV2,TRBJ1-1,CASRGTWGTEAFF
TRBV4-1,TRBJ2-2,CASSQGRRGGELFF
TRBV10-2,TRBJ2-7,CASTMRSGGVNEQYF
TRBV6-4,TRBJ2-7,CASSGMTPLNSYEQYF
TRBV6-1,TRBJ2-7,CASTRTGSSYEQYF
TRBV7-2,TRBJ1-1,CASSDRGAAFF
TRBV4-1,TRBJ2-5,CASSQALAETQYF
TRBV9,TRBJ1-4,CASSPGQGASNEKLFF
TRBV7-2,TRBJ1-5,CASSFASDQPQHF
TRBV6-5,TRBJ2-5,CASSYQRGQTQYF
TRBV13,TRBJ2-3,CASSFNRGDTQYF
TRBV30,TRBJ2-7,CAWSWAYEQYF
TRBV7-2,TRBJ2-3,CASSQGSGTDTQYF
TRBV19,TRBJ2-1,CATSESGIPYNEQFF
TRBV5-1,TRBJ2-3,CASSLALLQGGTDTQYF
TRBV27,TRBJ2-7,CASSLRAFDEQYF
TRBV2,TRBJ1-3,CASLRRAAGNTIYF
TRBV2,TRBJ1-1,CASSTTGTTNTEAFF
TRBV5-4,TRBJ2-1,CASSRTSGRAEEQFF
TRBV2,TRBJ1-1,CASSTLDTVEAFF
TRBV5-1,TRBJ2-5,CASSLVAGVETQYF
TRBV5-1,TRBJ2-7,CASSFGTSADEQYF
TRBV6-1,TRBJ2-1,CASKRGESYNEQFF
TRBV29-1,TRBJ1-2,CSAGTGFNYGYTF
TRBV6-5,TRBJ2-5,CASSSLAGGPETQYF
TRBV11-2,TRBJ1-4,CASSLTPGGQTNEKLFF
TRBV2,TRBJ1-6,CASTGESDNSPLHF
TRBV19,TRBJ1-1,CASSISRGQEAFF
TRBV4-2,TRBJ2-3,CASSQDPSGGPADTQYF
TRBV29-1,TRBJ2-1,CSVDLAGGFNNEQFF
TRBV5-6,TRBJ2-3,CASSSQGRGLISTDTQYF
TRBV19,TRBJ2-7,CASSIAISSGIGGEQYF
TRBV25-1,TRBJ2-1,CASSEILAGGDKQFF
TRBV6-6,TRBJ2-3,CASSRGAGLYTDTQYF
TRBV5-1,TRBJ2-2,CASSGGTGGTGELFF
TRBV4-1,TRBJ2-2,CASSQAPGRRDTGELFF
TRBV5-1,TRBJ1-1,CASSFSRNTEAFF
TRBV19,TRBJ2-5,CASRTSGRYRETQYF
TRBV7-9,TRBJ1-2,CAGSLGDRGYTF
TRBV5-4,TRBJ2-3,CASSWGLAGSTDTQYF
TRBV29-1,TRBJ2-7,CSVEDWQGSYEQYF
TRBV29-1,TRBJ2-1,CSVAGQGNEQFF
TRBV19,TRBJ2-7,CASSIEASGVYEQYF
TRBV29-1,TRBJ1-4,CSVGQGAGKLFF
TRBV6-1,TRBJ2-7,CASSERVQYF
TRBV30,TRBJ2-1,CAWSRGQSNEQFF
TRBV27,TRBJ2-2,CASRWTGGGGELFF
TRBV5-1,TRBJ1-2,CASRYGQGAANYGYTF
TRBV19,TRBJ2-1,CASSIGAGAFNEQFF
TRBV19,TRBJ2-3,CASTPLTSGGTDTQYF
TRBV9,TRBJ2-2,CASSMTGWNTGELFF
TRBV6-1,TRBJ2-7,CASSGTVKQGAYEQYF
TRBV30,TRBJ2-5,CAWTAGVWEETQYF
TRBV15,TRBJ2-2,CATSRDFQIGELFF
TRBV6-1,TRBJ1-4,CASSVQGGKLFF
TRBV28,TRBJ2-7,CASSFNLRELSSYEQYF
TRBV5-4,TRBJ2-5,CASSPGLAGGPEETQYF
TRBV5-4,TRBJ2-3,CASSLESRTDTQYF
TRBV7-3,TRBJ1-1,CASSSQRRAAGTEAFF
TRBV2,TRBJ2-7,CASLSMGGVYEQYF